The rows below give T cell receptor beta chains drawn from one sample of a study of blood T cell repertoires in COVID-19. Generated by immunoSEQ multiplex PCR, the TCRdb table keeps only in-frame clones and is missing some. The data hold 230,000 or so clones, with more than 85% observed a single time. The specimen was peripheral blood. The receptors originated from a man aged 35 to 55 with active or convalescent COVID-19. Each CDR3 is given with its conserved first and last residue. The order of the fields is clone size, V gene, D gene, J gene, CDR3 DNA, CDR3 protein. A D gene is named only where the DNA matches it firmly. Rows give clone size only sometimes, using once, few, many, or a class for an expanded clone.

abundance: NA
v_gene: TRBV2
d_gene: NA
j_gene: TRBJ2-5
CDR3nt: TGTGCCAGCAGCCGAGACCAAGAGACCCAGTACTTC
CDR3aa: CASSRDQETQYF

abundance: once
v_gene: TRBV28
d_gene: TRBD1
j_gene: TRBJ1-1
CDR3nt: TGTGCCAGCAGTACAGGGGTATGGACTGAAGCTTTCTTT
CDR3aa: CASSTGVWTEAFF

abundance: few
v_gene: TRBV28
d_gene: TRBD1
j_gene: TRBJ2-7
CDR3nt: TGTGCCAGTTCTAAGGGGACAGCTTCCTACGAGCAGTACTTC
CDR3aa: CASSKGTASYEQYF

abundance: NA
v_gene: TRBV10-3
d_gene: TRBD1
j_gene: TRBJ2-4
CDR3nt: TGTGCCATCAGTGAAACGGGCAGGGGGTCCAAAAACATTCAGTACTTC
CDR3aa: CAISETGRGSKNIQYF

abundance: NA
v_gene: TRBV28
d_gene: NA
j_gene: TRBJ2-7
CDR3nt: TGTGCCAGCAGTTTGACAGCACCCTACGAGCAGTACTTC
CDR3aa: CASSLTAPYEQYF

abundance: NA
v_gene: TRBV5-1
d_gene: NA
j_gene: TRBJ2-7
CDR3nt: TGCGCCAGCAGCTTTCCAGGGGCCGAGCAGTACTTC
CDR3aa: CASSFPGAEQYF

abundance: NA
v_gene: TRBV5-1
d_gene: NA
j_gene: TRBJ1-6
CDR3nt: TGCGCCAGCAGCCTCCCCGACAGAAATTCACCCCTCCACTTT
CDR3aa: CASSLPDRNSPLHF

abundance: NA
v_gene: TRBV12-3/TRBV12-4
d_gene: NA
j_gene: TRBJ1-1
CDR3nt: TGTGCCAGCAGTTTGGACTCCGGGACTGAAGCTTTCTTT
CDR3aa: CASSLDSGTEAFF

abundance: once
v_gene: TRBV19
d_gene: NA
j_gene: TRBJ1-2
CDR3nt: TGTGCCAGTAGCCCCGGGGACTATGGCTACACCTTC
CDR3aa: CASSPGDYGYTF

abundance: NA
v_gene: TRBV5-1
d_gene: NA
j_gene: TRBJ1-2
CDR3nt: TGCGCCAGCAGCTTGGAGAGACAGTCTAACTATGGCTACACCTTC
CDR3aa: CASSLERQSNYGYTF

abundance: few
v_gene: TRBV29-1
d_gene: TRBD1
j_gene: TRBJ1-2
CDR3nt: TGCAGCGTCCTACAGGGGGTCGGGGGCTACACCTTC
CDR3aa: CSVLQGVGGYTF

abundance: NA
v_gene: TRBV27
d_gene: NA
j_gene: TRBJ2-3
CDR3nt: TGTGCCAGCAGTCCGCGGGACCTTTCGGATACGCAGTATTTT
CDR3aa: CASSPRDLSDTQYF

abundance: NA
v_gene: TRBV27
d_gene: NA
j_gene: TRBJ2-2
CDR3nt: TGTGCCAGCAGGACATATTCTCCGAACACCGGGGAGCTGTTTTTT
CDR3aa: CASRTYSPNTGELFF

abundance: NA
v_gene: TRBV11-2
d_gene: NA
j_gene: TRBJ1-4
CDR3nt: TGTGCCAGCAGCTTTAGATCCGATGTTAATGAAAAACTGTTTTTT
CDR3aa: CASSFRSDVNEKLFF

abundance: NA
v_gene: TRBV30
d_gene: NA
j_gene: TRBJ1-3
CDR3nt: TGTGCCTGGAGCGGACAGATTGGAAACACCATATATTTT
CDR3aa: CAWSGQIGNTIYF

abundance: NA
v_gene: TRBV6-6
d_gene: NA
j_gene: TRBJ2-7
CDR3nt: TGTGCCAGCGATTCCAGCGGCTCCTACGAGCAGTACTTC
CDR3aa: CASDSSGSYEQYF

abundance: few
v_gene: TRBV27
d_gene: TRBD2
j_gene: TRBJ2-7
CDR3nt: TGTGCCAGCAGTCCCCCGGCGTTAGCGGGAGGTATTGAGCAGTACTTC
CDR3aa: CASSPPALAGGIEQYF

abundance: NA
v_gene: TRBV5-4
d_gene: NA
j_gene: TRBJ2-6
CDR3nt: TGTGCCAGCAGCTTGGCGCGCTGGGGGGCCAACGTCCTGACTTTC
CDR3aa: CASSLARWGANVLTF

abundance: once
v_gene: TRBV5-1
d_gene: TRBD1
j_gene: TRBJ1-2
CDR3nt: TGCGCCAGCAGTCCTGACAGGGTGACCTATGGCTACACCTTC
CDR3aa: CASSPDRVTYGYTF

abundance: NA
v_gene: TRBV4-1
d_gene: NA
j_gene: TRBJ1-3
CDR3nt: TGCGCCAGCAGCCAGACCCCAGGGGCTGGAAACACCATATATTTT
CDR3aa: CASSQTPGAGNTIYF

abundance: once
v_gene: TRBV28
d_gene: TRBD1
j_gene: TRBJ2-7
CDR3nt: TGTGCCAGCAGTATCCCCGGGGACAGCTCCTACGAGCAGTACTTC
CDR3aa: CASSIPGDSSYEQYF

abundance: once
v_gene: TRBV5-4
d_gene: NA
j_gene: TRBJ1-2
CDR3nt: TGTGCCAGCAGCCGCTCAGTAAACTATGGCTACACCTTC
CDR3aa: CASSRSVNYGYTF

abundance: NA
v_gene: TRBV5-1
d_gene: TRBD2
j_gene: TRBJ2-5
CDR3nt: TGCGCCAGCAGCGAGGGAGGGTTGTGGGAGACCCAGTACTTC
CDR3aa: CASSEGGLWETQYF

abundance: many
v_gene: TRBV7-9
d_gene: TRBD1
j_gene: TRBJ1-3
CDR3nt: TGTGCCAGCAGCTTAGCGCAGGGGGCAAGAAACACCATATATTTT
CDR3aa: CASSLAQGARNTIYF

abundance: NA
v_gene: TRBV5-1
d_gene: TRBD1
j_gene: TRBJ1-6
CDR3nt: TGCGCCAGCAGCCCCGGACAGGGGGAGTATAATTCACCCCTCCACTTT
CDR3aa: CASSPGQGEYNSPLHF

abundance: once
v_gene: TRBV29-1
d_gene: TRBD2
j_gene: TRBJ2-3
CDR3nt: TGCAGCGTTGAAGCGGGAGGATCAGATACGCAGTATTTT
CDR3aa: CSVEAGGSDTQYF